One T cell receptor beta chain is described in this entry. The antigen is undetermined. The data were obtained in a study of cytomegalovirus exposure and HLA in healthy donors. PCR involved 60 Vbeta and 13 Jbeta primers. Method: immunoSEQ multiplex PCR; TCRdb's copy keeps in-frame clones and lacks some. In the table there are approximately 120,000 clones, about 85% of which are singletons. Study observations and caveats: Several of the most significant clusters were apparently associated with common viral pathogens in a later analysis. An analysis was carried out later, and it reportedly showed fewer N-insertions in an Asian-associated ancestry cluster than the approximately 710-donor mean.

The germline V gene has CDR1 MNHNY and CDR2 SVGAGI (reference sequence). The CDR3 has 14 amino acids. Trimming pared 2 bases from V and 8 bases from J, leaving 13 bases between. Sequencing input: PBMCs. The sequence came from a woman in her 30s in good health and CMV-seropositive. The chain combines TRBV6-6 with TRBJ2-4; D gene uncertain. This chain's CDR3 is CASSYTTLFDIQYF. The CDR3 nucleotides read TGTGCCAGCAGTTACACAACCCTTTTCGACATTCAGTACTTC.